This T cell receptor (beta chain) was obtained from a study of blood T cell repertoires in COVID-19. The junction had 6 bases not matched to a gene; V was cut back by 0 bases and J by 5 bases. CDR1 and CDR2 (germline): LGHDT, YNNKEL (reference sequence). CDR3 size: 17 residues. The method was immunoSEQ multiplex PCR; TCRdb's version includes in-frame clones alone and lacks a portion of them. The sample has some 180,000 clones; 82% are singletons. The sample was peripheral blood. The rearrangement links TRBV3-1 (or the pseudogene TRBV3-2) to TRBJ2-2; 10 nucleotides line up with TRBD2. This TCR derives from a woman aged 55-69 years with COVID-19, enrolled during active disease. The CDR3 sequence is CASSQDNLAGVTGELFF. The CDR3 DNA follows: TGTGCCAGCAGCCAAGATAACCTAGCGGGAGTTACCGGGGAGCTGTTTTTT.